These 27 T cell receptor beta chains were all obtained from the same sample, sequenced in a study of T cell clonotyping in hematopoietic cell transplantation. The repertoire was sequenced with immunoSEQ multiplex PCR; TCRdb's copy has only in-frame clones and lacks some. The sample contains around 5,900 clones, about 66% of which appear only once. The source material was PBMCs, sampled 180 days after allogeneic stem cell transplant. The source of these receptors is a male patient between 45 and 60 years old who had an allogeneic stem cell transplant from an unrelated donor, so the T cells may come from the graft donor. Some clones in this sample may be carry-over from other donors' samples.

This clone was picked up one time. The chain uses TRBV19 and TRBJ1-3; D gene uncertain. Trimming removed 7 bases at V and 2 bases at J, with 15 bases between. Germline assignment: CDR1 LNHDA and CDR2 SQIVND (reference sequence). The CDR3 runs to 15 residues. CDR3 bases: TGTGCCAGTATCCTAAGTGCCAGTCCTGGAAACACCATATATTTT. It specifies CASILSASPGNTIYF.

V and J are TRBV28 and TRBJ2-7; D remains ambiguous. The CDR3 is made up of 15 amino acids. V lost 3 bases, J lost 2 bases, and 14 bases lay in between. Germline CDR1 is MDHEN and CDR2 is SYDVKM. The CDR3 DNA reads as TGTGCCAGCAGTTTTAAATTAAGGAGAACCTACGAGCAGTACTTC. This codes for CASSFKLRRTYEQYF.

CDR3 nucleotides: TGCAGCGTTGGGACAGGAGGCAATCAGCCCCAGCATTTT. It yields the protein CSVGTGGNQPQHF. The chain joins TRBV29-1 to TRBJ1-5; 7 bases fit TRBD1. The V gene end was trimmed by 4 bases and the J gene end by 2 bases; junction bases not matched to a gene: 2. CDR1 and CDR2 (germline): SQVTM, ANQGSEA. The CDR3 extends over 13 amino acids.

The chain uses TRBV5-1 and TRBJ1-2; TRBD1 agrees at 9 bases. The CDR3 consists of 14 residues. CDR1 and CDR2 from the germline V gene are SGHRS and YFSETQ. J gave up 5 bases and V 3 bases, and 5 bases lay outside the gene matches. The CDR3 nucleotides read TGCGCCAGCAGCTCCGGGACAGGGCGATATGGCTACACCTTC. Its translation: CASSSGTGRYGYTF.

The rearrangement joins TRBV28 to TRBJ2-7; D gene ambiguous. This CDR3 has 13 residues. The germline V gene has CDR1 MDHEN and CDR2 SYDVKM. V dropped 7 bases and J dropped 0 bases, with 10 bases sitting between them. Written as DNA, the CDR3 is TGTGCCAGCACCCGTAAGAGCTCCTACGAGCAGTACTTC. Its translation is CASTRKSSYEQYF.

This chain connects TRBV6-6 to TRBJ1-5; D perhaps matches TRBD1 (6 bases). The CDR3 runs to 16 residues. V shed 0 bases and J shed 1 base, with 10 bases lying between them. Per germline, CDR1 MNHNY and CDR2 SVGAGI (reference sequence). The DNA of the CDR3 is TGTGCCAGCAGTTACTCGACAGGAGGGAGCAATCAGCCCCAGCATTTT. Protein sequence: CASSYSTGGSNQPQHF.

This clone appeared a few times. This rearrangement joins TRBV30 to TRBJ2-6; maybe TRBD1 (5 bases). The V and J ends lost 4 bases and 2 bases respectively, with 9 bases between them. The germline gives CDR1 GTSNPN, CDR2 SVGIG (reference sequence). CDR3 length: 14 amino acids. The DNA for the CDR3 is TGTGCCTGGAACCAGGGCACTGGGGCCAACGTCCTGACTTTC. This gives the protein CAWNQGTGANVLTF.

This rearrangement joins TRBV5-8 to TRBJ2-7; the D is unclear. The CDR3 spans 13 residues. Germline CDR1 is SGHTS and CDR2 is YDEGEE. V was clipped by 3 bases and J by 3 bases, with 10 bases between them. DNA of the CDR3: TGTGCCAGCAGCTCATGGACGGGCTACGAGCAGTACTTC. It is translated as CASSSWTGYEQYF.

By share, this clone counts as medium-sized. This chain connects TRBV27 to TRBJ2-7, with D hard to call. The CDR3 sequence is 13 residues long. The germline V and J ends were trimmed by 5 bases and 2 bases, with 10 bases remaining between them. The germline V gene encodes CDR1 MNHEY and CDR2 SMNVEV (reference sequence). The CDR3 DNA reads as TGTGCCAGCAGTCTCGGAAATCCCTACGAGCAGTACTTC. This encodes CASSLGNPYEQYF.

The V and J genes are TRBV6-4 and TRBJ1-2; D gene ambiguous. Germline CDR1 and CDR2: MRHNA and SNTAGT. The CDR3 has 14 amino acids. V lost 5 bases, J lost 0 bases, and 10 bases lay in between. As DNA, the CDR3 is TGTGCCAGCAGTAGTGGACGGGCTAACTATGGCTACACCTTC. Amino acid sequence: CASSSGRANYGYTF.

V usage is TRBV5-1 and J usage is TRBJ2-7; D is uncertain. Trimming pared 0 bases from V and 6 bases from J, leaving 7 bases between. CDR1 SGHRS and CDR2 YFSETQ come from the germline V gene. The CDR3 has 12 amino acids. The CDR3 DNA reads TGCGCCAGCAGCTTGGTCATCTCCGAGCAGTACGTC. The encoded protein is CASSLVISEQYV.

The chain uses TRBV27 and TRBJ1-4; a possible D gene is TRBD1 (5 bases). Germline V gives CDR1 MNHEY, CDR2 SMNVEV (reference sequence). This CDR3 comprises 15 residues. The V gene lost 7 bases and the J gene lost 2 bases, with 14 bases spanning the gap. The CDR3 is CASKSSGRTNEKLFF. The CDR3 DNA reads TGTGCCAGCAAATCCTCAGGGAGGACTAATGAAAAACTGTTTTTT.

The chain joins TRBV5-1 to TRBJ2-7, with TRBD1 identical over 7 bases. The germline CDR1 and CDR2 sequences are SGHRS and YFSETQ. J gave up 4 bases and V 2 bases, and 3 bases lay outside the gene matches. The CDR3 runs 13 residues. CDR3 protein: CASSFGTEYEQYF. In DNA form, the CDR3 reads TGCGCCAGCAGCTTCGGGACAGAGTACGAGCAGTACTTC.

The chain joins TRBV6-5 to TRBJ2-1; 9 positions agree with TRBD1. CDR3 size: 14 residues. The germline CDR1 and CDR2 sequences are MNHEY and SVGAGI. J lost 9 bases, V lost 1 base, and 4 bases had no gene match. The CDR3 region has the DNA TGTGCCAGCAGTTACTTGGGACAGGGTGCTGAGCAGTTCTTC. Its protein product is CASSYLGQGAEQFF.

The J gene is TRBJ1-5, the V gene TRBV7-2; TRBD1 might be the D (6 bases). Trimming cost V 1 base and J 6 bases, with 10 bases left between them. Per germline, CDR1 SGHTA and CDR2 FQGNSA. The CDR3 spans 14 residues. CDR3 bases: TGTGCCAGCAGCTTAGGCCAGGGGTTTCAGCCCCAGCATTTT. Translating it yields CASSLGQGFQPQHF.

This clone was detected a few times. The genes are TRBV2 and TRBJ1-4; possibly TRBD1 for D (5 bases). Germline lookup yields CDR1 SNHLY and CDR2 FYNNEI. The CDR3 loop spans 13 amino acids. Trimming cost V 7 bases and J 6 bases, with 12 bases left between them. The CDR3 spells CASTAGPDEKLFF. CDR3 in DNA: TGTGCCAGCACTGCGGGGCCTGATGAAAAACTGTTTTTT.

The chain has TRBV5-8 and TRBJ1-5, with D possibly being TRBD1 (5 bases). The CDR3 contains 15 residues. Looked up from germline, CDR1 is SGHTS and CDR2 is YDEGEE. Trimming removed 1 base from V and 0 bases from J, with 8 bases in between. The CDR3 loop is CASSLQGYSNQPQHF. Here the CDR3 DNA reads TGTGCCAGCAGCTTGCAGGGATATAGCAATCAGCCCCAGCATTTT. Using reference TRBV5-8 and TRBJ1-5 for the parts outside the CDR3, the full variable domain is EAGVTQSPTHLIKTRGQQATLRCSPISGHTSVYWYQQALGLGLQFLLWYDEGEERNRGNFPPRFSGRQFPNYSSELNVNALELEDSALYLCASSLQGYSNQPQHFGDGTRLSIL.

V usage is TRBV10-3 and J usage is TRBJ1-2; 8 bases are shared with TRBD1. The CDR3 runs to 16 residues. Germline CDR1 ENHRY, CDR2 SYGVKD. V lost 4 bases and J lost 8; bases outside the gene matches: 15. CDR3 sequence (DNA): TGTGCCATCAGTGGGAACGGACAGGGAACTATAGGAGGCTACACCTTC. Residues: CAISGNGQGTIGGYTF.

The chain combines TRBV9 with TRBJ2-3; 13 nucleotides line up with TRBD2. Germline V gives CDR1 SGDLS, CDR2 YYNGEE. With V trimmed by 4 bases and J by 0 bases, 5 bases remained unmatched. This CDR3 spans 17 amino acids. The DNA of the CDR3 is TGTGCCAGCAGCTCGGGACTAGCGGGAAGAAGCACAGATACGCAGTATTTT. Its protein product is CASSSGLAGRSTDTQYF.

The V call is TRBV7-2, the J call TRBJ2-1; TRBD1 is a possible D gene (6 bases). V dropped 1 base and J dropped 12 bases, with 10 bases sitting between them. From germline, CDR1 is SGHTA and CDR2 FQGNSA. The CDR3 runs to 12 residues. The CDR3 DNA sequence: TGTGCCAGCAGCTTAGATGGGGGCCGGCAGTTCTTC. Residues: CASSLDGGRQFF.

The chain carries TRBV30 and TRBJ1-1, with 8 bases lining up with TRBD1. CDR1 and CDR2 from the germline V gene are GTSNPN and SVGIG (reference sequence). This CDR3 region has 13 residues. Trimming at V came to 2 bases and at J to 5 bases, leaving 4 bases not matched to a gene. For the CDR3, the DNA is TGTGCCTGGAGTTTCCAGGGGGCGACTGAAGCTTTCTTT. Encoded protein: CAWSFQGATEAFF.

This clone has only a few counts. CDR3 amino acids: CAIVDSTNTGELFF. The DNA of the CDR3 is TGTGCCATCGTTGACTCTACGAACACCGGGGAGCTGTTTTTT. V and J are TRBV10-3 and TRBJ2-2; no clear D gene. The germline V gene has CDR1 ENHRY and CDR2 SYGVKD. There are 14 residues in the CDR3. Trimming removed 8 bases from V and 0 bases from J, with 10 bases in between.

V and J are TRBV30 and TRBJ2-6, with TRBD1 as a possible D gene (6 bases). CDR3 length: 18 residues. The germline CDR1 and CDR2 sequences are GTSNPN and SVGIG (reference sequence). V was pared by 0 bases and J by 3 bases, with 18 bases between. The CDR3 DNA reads TGTGCCTGGAGTGTGAACAGGGTGTTTGTAAGTGGGGCCAACGTCCTGACTTTC. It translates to CAWSVNRVFVSGANVLTF.

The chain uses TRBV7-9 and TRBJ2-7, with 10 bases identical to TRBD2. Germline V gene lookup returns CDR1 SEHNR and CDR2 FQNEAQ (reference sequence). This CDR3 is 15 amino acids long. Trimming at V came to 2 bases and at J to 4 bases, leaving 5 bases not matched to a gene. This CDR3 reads CASSLFSGRGYEQYF. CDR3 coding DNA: TGTGCCAGCAGCTTATTCAGCGGGAGGGGTTACGAGCAGTACTTC.

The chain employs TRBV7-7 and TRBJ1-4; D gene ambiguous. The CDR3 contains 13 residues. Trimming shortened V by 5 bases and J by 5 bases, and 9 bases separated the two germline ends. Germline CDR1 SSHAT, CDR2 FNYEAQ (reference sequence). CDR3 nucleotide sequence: TGTGCCAGCAGCGATGGGCTAAATGAAAAACTGTTTTTT. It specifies CASSDGLNEKLFF.

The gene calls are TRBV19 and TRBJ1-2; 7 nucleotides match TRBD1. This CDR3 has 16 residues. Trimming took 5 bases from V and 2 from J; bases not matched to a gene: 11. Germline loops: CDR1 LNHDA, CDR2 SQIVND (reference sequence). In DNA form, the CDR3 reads TGTGCCAGTAGTTCCATGAGCCACAGGGGAAACTATGGCTACACCTTC. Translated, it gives CASSSMSHRGNYGYTF.

The CDR3 reads CAWKSGSGANVLTF. The CDR3 region has the DNA TGTGCCTGGAAAAGCGGCTCTGGGGCCAACGTCCTGACTTTC. V is TRBV30 and J is TRBJ2-6; D is perhaps TRBD2 (5 bases). Per the germline V gene, CDR1 is GTSNPN and CDR2 is SVGIG (reference sequence). Trimming removed 4 bases at V and 0 bases at J, with 7 bases between. The CDR3 contains 14 residues.